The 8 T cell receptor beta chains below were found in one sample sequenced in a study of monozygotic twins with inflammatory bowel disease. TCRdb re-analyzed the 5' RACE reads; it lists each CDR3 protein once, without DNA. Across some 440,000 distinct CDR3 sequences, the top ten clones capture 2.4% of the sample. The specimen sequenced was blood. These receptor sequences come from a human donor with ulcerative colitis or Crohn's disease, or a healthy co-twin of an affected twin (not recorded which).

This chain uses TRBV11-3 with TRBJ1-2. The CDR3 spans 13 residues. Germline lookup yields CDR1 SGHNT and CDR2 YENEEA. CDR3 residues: CASSFAAGDGYTF.

CDR3 protein: CASSLGIGSYEQYF. The chain carries TRBV7-2 and TRBJ2-7. From germline, CDR1 is SGHTA and CDR2 FQGNSA. CDR3 length: 14 amino acids.

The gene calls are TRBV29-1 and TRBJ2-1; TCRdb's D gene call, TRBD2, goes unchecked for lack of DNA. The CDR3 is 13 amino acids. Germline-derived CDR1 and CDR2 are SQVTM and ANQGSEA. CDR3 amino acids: CSVGTSEYNEQFF.

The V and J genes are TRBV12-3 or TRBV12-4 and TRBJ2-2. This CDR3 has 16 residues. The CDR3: CASSLRVSGSTGELFF.

The CDR3 spells CSAGGQSYGYTF. The chain has TRBV20-1 and TRBJ1-2; the TCRdb D gene call, TRBD1, has no DNA to confirm it. Germline CDR1 and CDR2: DFQATT and SNEGSKA (reference sequence). The CDR3 length is 12 residues.

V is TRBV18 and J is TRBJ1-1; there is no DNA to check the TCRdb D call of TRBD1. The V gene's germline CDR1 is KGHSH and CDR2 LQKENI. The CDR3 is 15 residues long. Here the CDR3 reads CASSPSWGGNTEAFF. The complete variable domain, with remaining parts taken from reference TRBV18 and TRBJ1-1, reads NAGVMQNPRHLVRRRGQEARLRCSPMKGHSHVYWYRQLPEEGLKFMVYLQKENIIDESGMPKERFSAEFPKEGPSILRIQQVVRGDSAAYFCASSPSWGGNTEAFFGQGTRLTVV.

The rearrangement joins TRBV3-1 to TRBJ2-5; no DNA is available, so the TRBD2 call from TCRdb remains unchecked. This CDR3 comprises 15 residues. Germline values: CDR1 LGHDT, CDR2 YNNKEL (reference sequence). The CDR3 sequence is CASSLLRSGQETQYF.

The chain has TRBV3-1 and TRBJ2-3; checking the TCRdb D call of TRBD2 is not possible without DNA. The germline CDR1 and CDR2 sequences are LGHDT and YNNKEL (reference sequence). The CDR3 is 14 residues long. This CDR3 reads CASSQGIVADTQYF.